These T cell receptor beta chains were read from a single sample in a study of cytomegalovirus exposure and HLA in healthy donors. TCRdb's table, derived via immunoSEQ multiplex PCR, lists solely in-frame clones and lacks some. This sample lists fewer than 50,000 clones; its ten largest clones have 7.5% to 9%. The sample taken for sequencing was PBMCs. These receptor sequences come from a male donor in good health and CMV-seronegative. CDR3s include the opening cysteine and the closing phenylalanine or tryptophan. Fields, in order: J gene, CDR3 length, V gene, D gene, CDR3 protein. A D gene is named only where the DNA matches it firmly.

TRBJ2-7 | 14 | TRBV5-1 | NA | CASSPRGATYEQYF
TRBJ2-5 | 14 | TRBV7-9 | NA | CASSLFREQETQYF
TRBJ2-3 | 16 | TRBV6-5 | NA | CASSYSFGGSTDTQYF
TRBJ2-1 | 15 | TRBV6-1 | TRBD2 | CASSELGLALDEQFF
NA | 16 | TRBV5-1 | TRBD2 | CASSLGPGLAGAEQYF
TRBJ2-1 | 15 | TRBV4-1 | TRBD2 | CASSPRLAGDNEQFF
TRBJ1-5 | 16 | TRBV12-2 | NA | CASRLAKTGVDQPQHF
TRBJ2-7 | 17 | TRBV10-2 | NA | CASSEWPDREGSYEQYF
TRBJ1-1 | 11 | TRBV28 | NA | CASILSTEAFF
TRBJ2-1 | 16 | TRBV5-5 | TRBD2 | CASSFVAGVFANEQFF
TRBJ1-4 | 14 | TRBV7-9 | TRBD1 | CASRPQGAGEKLFF
TRBJ1-1 | 13 | TRBV27 | NA | CASSLNRNTEAFF
TRBJ1-1 | 12 | TRBV29-1 | TRBD1 | CSGHRGLAEAFF
TRBJ1-2 | 15 | TRBV18 | TRBD1 | CASSLTGQGTYGYTF
TRBJ2-7 | 13 | TRBV6-6 | NA | CASSWDKQSEQYF
TRBJ1-2 | 16 | TRBV15 | TRBD1 | CATSRGYQDRVSGYTF
TRBJ1-1 | 15 | TRBV4-1 | TRBD1 | CASSRPGQGAFEAFF